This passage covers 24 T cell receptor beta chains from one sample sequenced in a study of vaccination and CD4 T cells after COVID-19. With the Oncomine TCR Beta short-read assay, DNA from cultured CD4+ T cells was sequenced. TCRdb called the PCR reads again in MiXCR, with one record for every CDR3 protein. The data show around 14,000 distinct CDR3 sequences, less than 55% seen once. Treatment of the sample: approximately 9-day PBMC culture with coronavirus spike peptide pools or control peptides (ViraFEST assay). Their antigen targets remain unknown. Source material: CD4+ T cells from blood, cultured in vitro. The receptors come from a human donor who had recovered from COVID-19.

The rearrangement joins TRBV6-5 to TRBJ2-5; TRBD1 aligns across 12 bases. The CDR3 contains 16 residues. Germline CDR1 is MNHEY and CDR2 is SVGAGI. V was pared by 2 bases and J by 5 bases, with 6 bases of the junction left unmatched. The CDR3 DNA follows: TGTGCCAGCAGTTACCCGGGACAGGGGGCTGTGGAGACCCAGTACTTC. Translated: CASSYPGQGAVETQYF.

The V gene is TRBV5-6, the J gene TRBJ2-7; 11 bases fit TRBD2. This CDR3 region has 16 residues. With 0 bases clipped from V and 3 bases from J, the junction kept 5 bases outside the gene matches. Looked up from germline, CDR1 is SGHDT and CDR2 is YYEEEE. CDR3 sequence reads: CASSLGVGTSGYEQYF. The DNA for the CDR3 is TGTGCCAGCAGCTTGGGGGTGGGGACTAGCGGCTACGAGCAGTACTTC.

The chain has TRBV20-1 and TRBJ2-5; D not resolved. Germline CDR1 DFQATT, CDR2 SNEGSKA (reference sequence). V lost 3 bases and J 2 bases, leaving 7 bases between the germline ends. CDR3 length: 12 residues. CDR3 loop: CSARTDQETQYF. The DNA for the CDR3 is TGCAGTGCTAGGACTGATCAAGAGACCCAGTACTTC.

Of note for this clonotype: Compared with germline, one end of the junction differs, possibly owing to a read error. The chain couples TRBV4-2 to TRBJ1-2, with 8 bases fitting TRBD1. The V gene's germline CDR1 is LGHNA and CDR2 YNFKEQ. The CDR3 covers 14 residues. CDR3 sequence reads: CASSQGDRQGGHTF. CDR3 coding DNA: TGTGCCAGCAGCCAAGGGGACAGGCAGGGTGGCCACACCTTC.

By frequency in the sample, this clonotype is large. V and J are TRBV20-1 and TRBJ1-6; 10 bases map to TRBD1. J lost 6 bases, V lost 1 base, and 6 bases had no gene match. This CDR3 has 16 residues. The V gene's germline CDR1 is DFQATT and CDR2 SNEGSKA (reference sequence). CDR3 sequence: CSARVRQGAPNSPLHF. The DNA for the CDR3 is TGCAGTGCTAGAGTTCGACAGGGGGCGCCTAATTCACCCCTCCACTTT.

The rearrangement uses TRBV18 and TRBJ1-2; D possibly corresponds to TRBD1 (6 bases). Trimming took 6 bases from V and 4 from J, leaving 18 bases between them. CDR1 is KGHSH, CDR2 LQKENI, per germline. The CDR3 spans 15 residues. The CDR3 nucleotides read TGTGCCAGCTCGGCCAACGAAAAGGGGGGCTATGGCTACACCTTC. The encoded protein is CASSANEKGGYGYTF. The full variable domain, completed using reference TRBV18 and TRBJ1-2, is NAGVMQNPRHLVRRRGQEARLRCSPMKGHSHVYWYRQLPEEGLKFMVYLQKENIIDESGMPKERFSAEFPKEGPSILRIQQVVRGDSAAYFCASSANEKGGYGYTFGSGTRLTVV.

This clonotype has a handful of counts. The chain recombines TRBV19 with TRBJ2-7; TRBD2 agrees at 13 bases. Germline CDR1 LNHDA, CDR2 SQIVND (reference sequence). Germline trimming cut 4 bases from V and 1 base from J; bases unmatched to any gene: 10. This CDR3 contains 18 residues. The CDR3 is CASSKRLGLAGESYEQYF. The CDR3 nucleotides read TGTGCCAGTAGTAAGCGGCTCGGACTAGCGGGAGAATCCTACGAGCAGTACTTC.

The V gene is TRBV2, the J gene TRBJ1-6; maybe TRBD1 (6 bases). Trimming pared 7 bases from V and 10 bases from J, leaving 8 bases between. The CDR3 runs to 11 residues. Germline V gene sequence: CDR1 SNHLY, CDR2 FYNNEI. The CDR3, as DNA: TGTGCCAGCATGCAGGGGTCACCCCTCCACTTT. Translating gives CASMQGSPLHF.

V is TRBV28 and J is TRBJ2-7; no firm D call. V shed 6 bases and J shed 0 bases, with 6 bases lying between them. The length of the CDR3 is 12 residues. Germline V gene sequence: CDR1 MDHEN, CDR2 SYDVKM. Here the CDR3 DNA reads TGTGCCAGCAGGCAGAGCTCCTACGAGCAGTACTTC. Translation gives CASRQSSYEQYF. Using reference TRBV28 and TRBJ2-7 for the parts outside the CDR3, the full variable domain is DVKVTQSSRYLVKRTGEKVFLECVQDMDHENMFWYRQDPGLGLRLIYFSYDVKMKEKGDIPEGYSVSREKKERFSLILESASTNQTSMYLCASRQSSYEQYFGPGTRLTVT.

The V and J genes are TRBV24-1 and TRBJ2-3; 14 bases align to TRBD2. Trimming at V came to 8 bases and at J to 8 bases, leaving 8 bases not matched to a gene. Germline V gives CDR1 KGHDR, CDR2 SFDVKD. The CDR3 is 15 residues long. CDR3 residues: CATKGTSGSGGTQYF. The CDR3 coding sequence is TGTGCCACCAAAGGGACTAGCGGGAGTGGAGGTACGCAGTATTTT.

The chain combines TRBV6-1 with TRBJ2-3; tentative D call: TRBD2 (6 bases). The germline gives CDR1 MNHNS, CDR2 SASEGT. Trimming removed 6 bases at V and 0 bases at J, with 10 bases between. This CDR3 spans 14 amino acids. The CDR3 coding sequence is TGTGCCAGCAGGCGGGGAGCTAGCACAGATACGCAGTATTTT. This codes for CASRRGASTDTQYF.

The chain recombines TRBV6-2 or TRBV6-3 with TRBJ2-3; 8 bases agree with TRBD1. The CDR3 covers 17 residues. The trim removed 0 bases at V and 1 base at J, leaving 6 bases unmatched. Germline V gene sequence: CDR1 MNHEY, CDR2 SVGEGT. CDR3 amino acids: CASSYSTPGQGTDTQYF. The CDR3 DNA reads TGTGCCAGCAGTTACTCTACCCCGGGACAGGGCACAGATACGCAGTATTTT.

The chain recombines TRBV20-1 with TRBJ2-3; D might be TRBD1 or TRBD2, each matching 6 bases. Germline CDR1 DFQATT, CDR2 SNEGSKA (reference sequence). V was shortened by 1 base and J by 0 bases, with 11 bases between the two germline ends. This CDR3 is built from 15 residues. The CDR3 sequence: CSARVLGGSTDTQYF. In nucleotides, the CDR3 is TGCAGTGCTAGAGTTCTCGGGGGCAGCACAGATACGCAGTATTTT.

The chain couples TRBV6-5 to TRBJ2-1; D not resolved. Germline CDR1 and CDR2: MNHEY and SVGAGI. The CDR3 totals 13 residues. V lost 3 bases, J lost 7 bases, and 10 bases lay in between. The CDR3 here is CASSYTVRNEQFF. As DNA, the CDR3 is TGTGCCAGCAGTTATACCGTAAGGAATGAGCAGTTCTTC.

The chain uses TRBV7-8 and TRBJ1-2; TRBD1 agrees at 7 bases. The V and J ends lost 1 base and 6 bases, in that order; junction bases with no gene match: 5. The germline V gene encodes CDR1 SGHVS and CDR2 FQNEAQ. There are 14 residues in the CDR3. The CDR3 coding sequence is TGTGCCAGCAGCTTAGAGACAGGGAACGATGGCTACACCTTC. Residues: CASSLETGNDGYTF.

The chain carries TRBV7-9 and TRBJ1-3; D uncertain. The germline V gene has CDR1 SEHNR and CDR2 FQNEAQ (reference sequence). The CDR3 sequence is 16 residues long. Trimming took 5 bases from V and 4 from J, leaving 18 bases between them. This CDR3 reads CASSPTTGVSGNTIYF. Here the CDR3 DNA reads TGTGCCAGCAGCCCAACAACCGGGGTATCGGGAAACACCATATATTTT.

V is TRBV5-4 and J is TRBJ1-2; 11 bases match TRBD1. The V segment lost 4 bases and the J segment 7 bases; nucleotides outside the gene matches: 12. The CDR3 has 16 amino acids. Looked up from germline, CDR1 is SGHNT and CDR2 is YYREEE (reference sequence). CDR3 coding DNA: TGTGCCAGCAGCCACTCCAGGACAGGGGGCGCGGCTGGCTACACCTTC. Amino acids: CASSHSRTGGAAGYTF.

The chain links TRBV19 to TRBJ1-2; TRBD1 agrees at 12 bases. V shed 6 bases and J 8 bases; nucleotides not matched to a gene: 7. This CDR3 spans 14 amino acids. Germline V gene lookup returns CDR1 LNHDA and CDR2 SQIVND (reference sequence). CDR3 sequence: CASSLRDRGLGYTF. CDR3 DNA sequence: TGTGCCAGTAGCCTCCGGGACAGGGGGCTCGGCTACACCTTC. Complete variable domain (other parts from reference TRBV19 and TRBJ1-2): DGGITQSPKYLFRKEGQNVTLSCEQNLNHDAMYWYRQDPGQGLRLIYYSQIVNDFQKGDIAEGYSVSREKKESFPLTVTSAQKNPTAFYLCASSLRDRGLGYTFGSGTRLTVV.

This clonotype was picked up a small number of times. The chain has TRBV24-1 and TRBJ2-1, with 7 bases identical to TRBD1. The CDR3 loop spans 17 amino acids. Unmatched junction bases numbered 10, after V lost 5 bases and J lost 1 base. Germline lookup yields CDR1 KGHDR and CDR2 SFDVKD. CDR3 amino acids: CATSAPSGQRSYNEQFF. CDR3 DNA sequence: TGTGCCACCAGTGCCCCCTCGGGACAGCGGTCCTACAATGAGCAGTTCTTC.

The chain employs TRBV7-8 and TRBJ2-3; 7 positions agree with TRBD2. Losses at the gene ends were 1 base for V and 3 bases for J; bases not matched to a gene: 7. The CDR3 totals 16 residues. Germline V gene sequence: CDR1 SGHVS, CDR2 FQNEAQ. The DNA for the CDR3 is TGTGCCAGCAGCTTAGTAGAGCGGGGAGTGACAGATACGCAGTATTTT. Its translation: CASSLVERGVTDTQYF.

CDR3 sequence reads: CASSGLWTSDRKETQYF. As DNA, the CDR3 is TGTGCCAGCAGTGGGCTATGGACTAGCGATAGGAAGGAGACCCAGTACTTC. This sequence joins TRBV6-1 and TRBJ2-5; 9 bases fit TRBD2. The germline gives CDR1 MNHNS, CDR2 SASEGT. The CDR3 length is 17 residues. V was pared by 4 bases and J by 5 bases, with 14 bases of the junction left unmatched.

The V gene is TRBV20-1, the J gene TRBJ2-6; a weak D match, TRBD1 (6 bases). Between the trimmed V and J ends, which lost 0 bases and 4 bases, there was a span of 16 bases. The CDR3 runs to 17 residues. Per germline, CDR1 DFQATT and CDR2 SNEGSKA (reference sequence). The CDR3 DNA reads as TGCAGTGCTAGAGATCCTCCCAGGGGATACGGGGCCAACGTCCTGACTTTC. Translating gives CSARDPPRGYGANVLTF.

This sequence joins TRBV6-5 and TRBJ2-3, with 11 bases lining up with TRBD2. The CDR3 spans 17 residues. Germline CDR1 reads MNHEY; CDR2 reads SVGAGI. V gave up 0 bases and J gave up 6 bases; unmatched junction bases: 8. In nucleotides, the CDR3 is TGTGCCAGCAGTTACTCGAGACCGACTAGCGGGGTGGATACGCAGTATTTT. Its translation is CASSYSRPTSGVDTQYF.

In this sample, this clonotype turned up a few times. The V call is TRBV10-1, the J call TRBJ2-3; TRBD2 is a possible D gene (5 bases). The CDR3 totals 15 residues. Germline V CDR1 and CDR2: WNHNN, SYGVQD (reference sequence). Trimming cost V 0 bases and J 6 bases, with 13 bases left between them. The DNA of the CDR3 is TGCGCCAGCAGTGAGTCGCCTTATAGCGCCGATACGCAGTATTTT. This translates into CASSESPYSADTQYF.